This entry describes one T cell receptor beta chain. The table came from immunoSEQ multiplex PCR; TCRdb's copy has only in-frame clones and leaves some out. The table lists some 99,000 clones, just over 90% of them singletons, with about 2.5% in the top ten. The sample is drawn from a study of T cell changes during pregnancy in multiple sclerosis. CDR1 is KGHSH and CDR2 is LQKENI in the germline V gene. The CDR3 covers 16 residues. The V gene end was trimmed by 3 bases and the J gene end by 4 bases; junction bases not matched to a gene: 9. The TCR sequence derives from a female donor in good health, enrolled as a control in a pregnancy study. The chain has TRBV18 and TRBJ2-7; 10 positions agree with TRBD2. The sequencing used peripheral blood, collected after pregnancy. CDR3 region: CASSPPGTSAWYEQYF. The DNA of the CDR3 is TGTGCCAGCTCACCCCCCGGGACTAGCGCTTGGTACGAGCAGTACTTC.